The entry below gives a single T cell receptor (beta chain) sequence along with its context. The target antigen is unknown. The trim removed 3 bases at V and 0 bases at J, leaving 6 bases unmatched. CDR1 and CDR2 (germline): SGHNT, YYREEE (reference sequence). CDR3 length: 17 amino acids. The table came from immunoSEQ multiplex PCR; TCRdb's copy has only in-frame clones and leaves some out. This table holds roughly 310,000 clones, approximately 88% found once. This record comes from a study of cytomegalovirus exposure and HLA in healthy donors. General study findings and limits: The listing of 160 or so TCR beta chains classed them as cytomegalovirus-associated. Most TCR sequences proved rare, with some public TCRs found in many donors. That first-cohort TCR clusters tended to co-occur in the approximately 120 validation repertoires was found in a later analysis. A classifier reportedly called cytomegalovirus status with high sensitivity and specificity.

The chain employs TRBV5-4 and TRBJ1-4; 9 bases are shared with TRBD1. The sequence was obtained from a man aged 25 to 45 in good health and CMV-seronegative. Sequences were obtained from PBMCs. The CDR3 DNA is TGTGCCAGCAGCTCGTCCCGGGACAGGGCAACTAATGAAAAACTGTTTTTT. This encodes CASSSSRDRATNEKLFF.